The rows below give T cell receptor beta chains drawn from one sample of a study of blood T cell repertoires in COVID-19. Repertoires were generated with immunoSEQ multiplex PCR, while TCRdb's copy carries only in-frame clones and drops some. The repertoire consists of 200,000 to 250,000 clones, with over 65% occurring once and the leading ten covering around 2.5%. Sequencing was performed on peripheral blood. The receptor set was obtained from a woman aged 65 to 85 with active or convalescent COVID-19. The CDR3 runs from the conserved cysteine through the conserved F or W. A D gene is named only where the DNA matches it firmly. Not every row has a clone size; where given, it reads once, few, many or a size class.

>NA|once|13|TRBJ1-3|TRBV6-5
TGTGCCAGCAGCGACCGGGCTGGAAACACCATATATTTT
CASSDRAGNTIYF
>NA|NA|15|TRBJ1-6|TRBV27
TGTGCCAGCAGCTCTAGGGGGGGCTATAATTCACCCCTCCACTTT
CASSSRGGYNSPLHF
>NA|NA|13|TRBJ2-7|TRBV28
TGTGCCAGCAGTTTCGGGGGTAGCGACGAGCAGTACTTC
CASSFGGSDEQYF
>TRBD2|NA|14|TRBJ2-5|TRBV7-9
TGTGCCAGCAGCTTTAGCGGGAGTGGAGAGACCCAGTACTTC
CASSFSGSGETQYF
>NA|few|14|TRBJ2-1|TRBV11-2
TGTGCCAGCAGCCCAAGCGGGCCCTACAATGAGCAGTTCTTC
CASSPSGPYNEQFF
>TRBD2|NA|15|TRBJ2-3|TRBV5-1
TGCGCCAGCAGCCTTAGCGGGAGGGCATCGGATACGCAGTATTTT
CASSLSGRASDTQYF
>NA|NA|16|TRBJ1-3|TRBV28
TGTGCCAGCATCACCACGGGGGGAAACTCTGGAAACACCATATATTTT
CASITTGGNSGNTIYF
>NA|NA|13|TRBJ1-1|TRBV29-1
TGCAGCACTCACTCCGGGGGGAACACTGAAGCTTTCTTT
CSTHSGGNTEAFF
>NA|NA|16|TRBJ1-2|TRBV27
TGTGCCAGCAGTCCTACATGGGGCAGGGGCTATGTCGGCTACACCTTC
CASSPTWGRGYVGYTF
>NA|NA|13|TRBJ1-2|TRBV11-2
TGTGCCAGCAGCCCCCAGGGTCCCTATGGCTACACCTTC
CASSPQGPYGYTF
>NA|NA|14|TRBJ2-7|TRBV9
TGTGCCAGCAGCGTAGCCCCCATGGGAGACGAGCAGTACTTC
CASSVAPMGDEQYF
>TRBD1|NA|16|TRBJ1-1|TRBV3-1/TRBV3-2
TGTGCCAGCAGCCTAAGAGGCCTACAGGGGTCGGATGAAGCTTTCTTT
CASSLRGLQGSDEAFF
>NA|NA|15|TRBJ2-3|TRBV30
TGTGCCTGGAATAGGGTTCCCGGCGGGCCAGATACGCAGTATTTT
CAWNRVPGGPDTQYF
>TRBD2|NA|16|TRBJ2-7|TRBV7-9
TGTGCCAGCAGCTTAGTCGGACTAGCGGGAGTTAACGAGCAGTACTTC
CASSLVGLAGVNEQYF
>TRBD2|NA|16|TRBJ2-1|TRBV7-9
TGTGCCAGCAGCTTAGGGGCTAGCGGGGGATACAATGAGCAGTTCTTC
CASSLGASGGYNEQFF
>NA|NA|11|TRBJ2-1|TRBV5-4
TGTGCCAGCAGCTTACAAAATGAGCAGTTCTTC
CASSLQNEQFF
>NA|NA|13|TRBJ2-1|TRBV19
TGTGCCAGTAGGTCGGACTCTTACAATGAGCAGTTCTTC
CASRSDSYNEQFF
>NA|NA|15|TRBJ2-3|TRBV19
TGTGCCAGTAGTATAGCGGGGTGGGGCACAGATACGCAGTATTTT
CASSIAGWGTDTQYF
>TRBD2|NA|14|TRBJ2-1|TRBV27
TGTGCCAGCCGGAGCGGGATCGTTTACAATGAGCAGTTCTTC
CASRSGIVYNEQFF
>TRBD2|once|13|TRBJ2-5|TRBV12-3/TRBV12-4
TGTGCCAGCAGTTTAACGCGGGGGGGGACCCAGTACTTC
CASSLTRGGTQYF
>NA|NA|13|TRBJ2-7|TRBV11-1
TGTGCCAGCAGCTTTTCAGGGTCCTACGAGCAGTACTTC
CASSFSGSYEQYF
>TRBD1|NA|14|TRBJ2-3|TRBV27
TGTGCCAGCAGAAAGACAGGGGACACAGATACGCAGTATTTT
CASRKTGDTDTQYF
>TRBD1|once|16|TRBJ2-3|TRBV10-3
TGTGCCATCAGTGATTACGGGACAGATGCCACAGATACGCAGTATTTT
CAISDYGTDATDTQYF
>NA|NA|13|TRBJ2-1|TRBV6-5
TGTGCCACCCTGGGACTGAGCTGGGATGAGCAGTTCTTC
CATLGLSWDEQFF
>TRBD2|once|15|TRBJ2-5|TRBV3-1/TRBV3-2
TGTGCCAGCAGCCAATCACCTAGCGGGGAAGAGACCCAGTACTTC
CASSQSPSGEETQYF
>TRBD2|NA|15|TRBJ2-1|TRBV2
TGTGCCAGCAGTGAGCGGGGGGGACTGAGGGGCGAGCAGTTCTTC
CASSERGGLRGEQFF
>NA|NA|12|TRBJ2-1|TRBV10-3
TGTGCCATCGCCAGGACTGACAATGAGCAGTTCTTC
CAIARTDNEQFF
>TRBD1|NA|15|TRBJ2-5|TRBV6-5
TGTGCCAGCAGTTGGGGACAGCCCTGGAAAGAGACCCAGTACTTC
CASSWGQPWKETQYF
>TRBD2|NA|17|TRBJ2-5|TRBV10-3
TGTGCCATCAGTGAAATGGGACCTCTAGCGGGAGTGGAGACCCAGTACTTC
CAISEMGPLAGVETQYF
>TRBD1|NA|16|TRBJ1-1|TRBV2
TGTGCCAGCAGTTCAACAGGGGGTCTCATGAACACTGAAGCTTTCTTT
CASSSTGGLMNTEAFF
>TRBD1|NA|17|TRBJ1-3|TRBV9
TGTGCCAGCAGCGTAGTTGGGACAGGGGGCCCTGGAAACACCATATATTTT
CASSVVGTGGPGNTIYF
>NA|NA|14|TRBJ1-4|TRBV5-1
TGCGCCAGCAGCCCTAGGACAGCGGGAGAAAAACTGTTTTTT
CASSPRTAGEKLFF
>TRBD1|NA|13|TRBJ1-4|TRBV29-1
TGCAGCGCTTGGACAGGGGAGGGTGAAAAACTGTTTTTT
CSAWTGEGEKLFF
>TRBD1|NA|16|TRBJ2-7|TRBV28
TGTGCCAGCAGTTTAATTATCGGGACAGGGGTCCTAGAGCAGTACTTC
CASSLIIGTGVLEQYF
>NA|few|16|TRBJ1-1|TRBV9
TGTGCCAGCAGCGCGGGAGATGGCAGCCTGAACACTGAAGCTTTCTTT
CASSAGDGSLNTEAFF
>TRBD1|NA|14|TRBJ2-7|TRBV19
TGTGCCAGTAGTACGCAGGGGGCGCGGAGCGAGCAGTACTTC
CASSTQGARSEQYF
>TRBD2|NA|15|TRBJ2-7|TRBV19
TGTGCCAGTAGTGAGGCCGCCGGGACTACCTACGAGCAGTACTTC
CASSEAAGTTYEQYF
>NA|NA|13|TRBJ2-3|TRBV5-1
TGCGCCAGCAGCTTGGCCAGCGCAGATACGCAGTATTTT
CASSLASADTQYF
>NA|once|13|TRBJ1-4|TRBV9
TGTGCCAGCAGCGTGGGCGCTAATGAAAAACTGTTTTTT
CASSVGANEKLFF
>TRBD1|NA|18|TRBJ1-4|TRBV7-6
TGTGCCAGCAGCCTCTACGGTAGAGGGACAGGGAGAAGTGAAAAACTGTTTTTT
CASSLYGRGTGRSEKLFF
>TRBD2|once|17|TRBJ2-5|TRBV7-6
TGTGCCAGCAGCTTAGCCTTGGGACTAGCGGGGAGGGAGACCCAGTACTTC
CASSLALGLAGRETQYF
>TRBD2|once|12|TRBJ2-3|TRBV28
TGTGCCAGCAGGCCGATGGGGGGGGCGCAGTATTTT
CASRPMGGAQYF
>NA|few|12|TRBJ1-5|TRBV27
TGTGCCAGCGGTTCAGGGGATCAGCCCCAGCATTTT
CASGSGDQPQHF
>TRBD2|NA|15|TRBJ2-7|TRBV28
TGTGCCAGCAGTCAGCCCGTGGCGGGAGGGTACGAGCAGTACTTC
CASSQPVAGGYEQYF
>TRBD1|NA|16|TRBJ1-6|TRBV19
TGTGCCAGTAGTAGACAGGGGGCAGCGCGGAATTCACCCCTCCACTTT
CASSRQGAARNSPLHF
>NA|NA|15|TRBJ1-4|TRBV7-9
TGTGCCAGCAGCCGGGACACGGTGTGGAATGAAAAACTGTTTTTT
CASSRDTVWNEKLFF
>NA|many|17|TRBJ1-5|TRBV7-8
TGTGCCAGCAGCTTAGCGCGGGGGGACTATAGCAATCAGCCCCAGCATTTT
CASSLARGDYSNQPQHF
>NA|once|12|TRBJ2-2|TRBV2
TGTGCCAGCAGTCGGACAACCGGGGAGCTGTTTTTT
CASSRTTGELFF
>TRBD2|NA|12|TRBJ2-1|TRBV12-3/TRBV12-4
TGTGCCAGCAGACAACTAGCGGGAGTACAGTTCTTC
CASRQLAGVQFF
>NA|few|17|TRBJ2-3|TRBV7-2
TGTGCCAGCAGCTTAGGCCCACAGGGGAGGCGCACAGATACGCAGTATTTT
CASSLGPQGRRTDTQYF